One and the same sample provided the 21 T cell receptor beta chains below, sequenced in a study of blood T cells in healthy people across ages. Then a second PCR, running about 7 to 11 cycles, was carried out with a sample-barcoded 5' primer and a J-beta primer mix. In TCRdb, the 5' RACE reads were re-called with MiXCR into one record per CDR3 protein. The data contain more than 1,000,000 distinct CDR3 sequences, about 23% of them singletons. This same sample was also part of a study on T cells of mothers and their children.

The sequenced sample was blood. These receptors were taken from a girl aged 2-9 years in good health.

The gene calls are TRBV29-1 and TRBJ2-1, with D tentatively TRBD1 or TRBD2 (5 bases each). The germline gives CDR1 SQVTM, CDR2 ANQGSEA. This CDR3 is 13 amino acids long. V lost 7 bases to trimming and J lost 7 bases, with 17 bases between them. This CDR3 reads CSAGDWGSNEQFF. As DNA, the CDR3 is TGCAGCGCCGGGGATTGGGGGAGTAATGAGCAGTTCTTC.

This clonotype was seen only once. The V and J genes are TRBV2 and TRBJ2-3; maybe TRBD2 (5 bases). This CDR3 is built from 14 residues. V was trimmed by 6 bases and J by 0 bases, leaving 10 bases between them. Germline lookup yields CDR1 SNHLY and CDR2 FYNNEI. The CDR3 region has the DNA TGTGCCAGCAGGCCAGCGGAGAGCACAGATACGCAGTATTTT. Amino acid sequence: CASRPAESTDTQYF. Full variable domain (rest looked up from reference TRBV2 and TRBJ2-3): EPEVTQTPSHQVTQMGQEVILRCVPISNHLYFYWYRQILGQKVEFLVSFYNNEISEKSEIFDDQFSVERPDGSNFTLKIRSTKLEDSAMYFCASRPAESTDTQYFGPGTRLTVL.

The chain employs TRBV6-5 and TRBJ1-2; TRBD1 might be the D (6 bases). The CDR3 spans 12 residues. V was pared by 6 bases and J by 8 bases, with 13 bases between. From germline, CDR1 is MNHEY and CDR2 SVGAGI. The CDR3 is CASSPGERGYTF. The DNA for the CDR3 is TGTGCCAGCAGCCCAGGGGAGCGAGGCTACACCTTC.

This clonotype came up a few times. The chain has TRBV2 and TRBJ2-1; the D is unclear. The CDR3 loop spans 13 amino acids. The germline CDR1 and CDR2 sequences are SNHLY and FYNNEI. V was clipped by 5 bases and J by 6 bases, with 11 bases between them. The CDR3: CASSTRLLNEQFF. DNA for the CDR3: TGTGCCAGCAGTACCCGACTTCTCAATGAGCAGTTCTTC.

This clonotype was counted many times. The genes are TRBV7-9 and TRBJ2-5; 10 bases agree with TRBD2. Trimming removed 8 bases from V and 4 bases from J; junction bases left unmatched: 7. Germline CDR1 SEHNR, CDR2 FQNEAQ (reference sequence). This CDR3 has 14 residues. The CDR3 sequence: CASGPSGGRETQYF. CDR3 nucleotides: TGTGCCAGCGGCCCTAGCGGGGGTCGAGAGACCCAGTACTTC.

The chain couples TRBV1 to TRBJ2-1; the D call of TRBD2 is as the table states it, not checked on the DNA. TRBV1 counts as a pseudogene. This CDR3 is built from 16 residues. This CDR3 reads CTSSQCSGRGHDEQFF. Written as DNA, the CDR3 is TGCACCAGCAGCCAATGTAGCGGGAGAGGGCACGATGAACAGTTCTTC.

The V call is TRBV4-3, the J call TRBJ2-7; D assignment may be TRBD1 or TRBD2 (6 bases each). The CDR3 consists of 15 residues. V was cut by 1 base and J by 2 bases, with 12 bases left in between. Germline V CDR1 and CDR2: LGHNA, YSLEER. The CDR3 DNA is TGCGCCAGCAGCCAAGGAAAGGGGGGAGCCTACGAGCAGTACTTC. This translates into CASSQGKGGAYEQYF.

The chain has TRBV9 and TRBJ1-4; 8 nucleotides align to TRBD1. Germline V gene data show CDR1 as SGDLS and CDR2 as YYNGEE. This CDR3 has 15 residues. V shed 5 bases, J shed 8 bases, and the junction held 11 bases outside the gene matches. The CDR3 region is CASSVWGQDGEKLFF. CDR3 DNA sequence: TGTGCCAGCAGTGTGTGGGGACAGGACGGAGAAAAACTGTTTTTT.

This clonotype came up many times. V is TRBV28 and J is TRBJ2-7; TRBD2 is a possible D gene (5 bases). The V gene lost 2 bases and the J gene lost 3 bases, with 8 bases spanning the gap. This CDR3 region has 13 residues. Germline CDR1 is MDHEN and CDR2 is SYDVKM. As DNA, the CDR3 is TGTGCCAGCAGTTTAGGTGAGGGCTACGAGCAGTACTTC. This codes for CASSLGEGYEQYF.

The sample holds a few counts of this clonotype. The chain joins TRBV20-1 to TRBJ1-6; no clear D gene. Trimming took off 0 bases at V and 9 bases at J, with 12 bases between the two ends. The germline V gene encodes CDR1 DFQATT and CDR2 SNEGSKA (reference sequence). This CDR3 contains 14 residues. CDR3 region: CSARDRQAASPLHF. In DNA form, the CDR3 reads TGCAGTGCTAGAGATCGGCAGGCCGCTTCACCCCTCCACTTT.

This clonotype was counted a few times. The V and J genes are TRBV7-9 and TRBJ2-1; D remains unclear. The J call may be incorrect, as the DNA end agrees better with TRBJ2-5. Germline lookup yields CDR1 SEHNR and CDR2 FQNEAQ (reference sequence). The CDR3 spans 15 residues. CDR3 sequence (DNA): TGTGCCAGCAGCTTAGTGCAGGTTGGACAAGAGACCCAGTACTTC. Translated: CASSLVQVGQETQYF.

A few counts support this clonotype. The chain recombines TRBV6-2 or TRBV6-3 with TRBJ2-1; tentatively, D is TRBD1 (5 bases). The J call is doubtful: the DNA matches TRBJ2-7 better. Germline V gives CDR1 MNHEY, CDR2 SVGEGT. The CDR3 consists of 14 residues. CDR3 region: CASSYGQGSYEQYF. The CDR3 DNA sequence: TGTGCCAGCAGTTACGGGCAGGGATCCTACGAGCAGTACTTC.

The CDR3 DNA follows: TGTGCCAGCAGCTCTAGCGGCTATCCTTACAATGAGCAGTTCTTC. Amino acid sequence: CASSSSGYPYNEQFF. The chain employs TRBV6-6 and TRBJ2-5; 7 positions agree with TRBD2. The end of the DNA is better explained by TRBJ2-1, so the J call may be wrong. Germline V gene lookup returns CDR1 MNHNY and CDR2 SVGAGI (reference sequence). The CDR3 consists of 15 residues.

The chain carries TRBV24-1 and TRBJ2-5; D is possibly TRBD2 (6 bases). The DNA end is more similar to TRBJ2-7, so the J call may be wrong. This CDR3 is built from 12 residues. Per germline, CDR1 KGHDR and CDR2 SFDVKD. CDR3 amino acids: CATSGGHYEQYF. In nucleotides, the CDR3 is TGTGCCACCAGCGGAGGGCACTACGAGCAGTACTTC.

V gene TRBV29-1 combines with J gene TRBJ1-2, with a possible D match to TRBD1 (5 bases). This CDR3 has 13 amino acids. The germline V gene has CDR1 SQVTM and CDR2 ANQGSEA. The V gene lost 5 bases and the J gene lost 7 bases, with 17 bases spanning the gap. CDR3 region: CSVWMTQVPGYTF. The CDR3 DNA follows: TGCAGCGTTTGGATGACACAGGTACCTGGCTACACCTTC.

This clonotype was observed a few times. The rearrangement uses TRBV20-1 and TRBJ1-5; 9 positions agree with TRBD1. The CDR3 contains 15 residues. Germline V gene data show CDR1 as DFQATT and CDR2 as SNEGSKA (reference sequence). J was trimmed by 5 bases and V by 2 bases; bases with no gene match: 7. The CDR3 here is CSARTAGQGHQPQHF. For the CDR3, the DNA is TGCAGTGCTAGAACCGCGGGACAGGGACATCAGCCCCAGCATTTT.

DNA for the CDR3: TGCGCCAGCAGCCAAGAAGGGACAGGGGTTTTTGAAAAACTGTTTTTT. Translating it yields CASSQEGTGVFEKLFF. The chain joins TRBV4-3 to TRBJ1-4; TRBD1 aligns across 10 bases. CDR1 LGHNA and CDR2 YSLEER come from the germline V gene. V trimming: 0 bases; J trimming: 7 bases; junction bases outside the gene matches: 5. This CDR3 comprises 16 residues.

The chain recombines TRBV6-1 with TRBJ2-1, with TRBD2 matching 10 bases. CDR3 size: 15 residues. Germline CDR1 MNHNS, CDR2 SASEGT. V trimming: 5 bases; J trimming: 4 bases; junction bases outside the gene matches: 5. The CDR3 DNA follows: TGTGCCAGCAGTACGGGACTAGCGTATTACAATGAGCAGTTCTTC. This encodes CASSTGLAYYNEQFF.

The genes are TRBV5-1 and TRBJ2-2; 10 bases match TRBD2. Germline V gene data show CDR1 as SGHRS and CDR2 as YFSETQ. CDR3 size: 16 residues. Trimming took 1 base from V and 1 from J; bases not matched to a gene: 1. CDR3 in amino acids: CASSLIAGGNTGELFF. In DNA, the CDR3 is TGCGCCAGCAGCTTGATAGCGGGAGGGAACACCGGGGAGCTGTTTTTT.

The CDR3 region has the DNA TGTGCCAGCGGGAAGTCTAATGAGCAGTTCTTC. It specifies CASGKSNEQFF. The chain links TRBV7-3 to TRBJ2-1; no clear D gene. The V end lost 8 bases, the J end lost 7 bases, and 9 bases lay between the germline ends. Per germline, CDR1 SGHTA and CDR2 FQGTGA. The CDR3 contains 11 residues.

This chain uses TRBV20-1 with TRBJ2-7, with D unresolved. CDR3 size: 14 residues. Trimming removed 6 bases at V and 3 bases at J, with 18 bases between. CDR1 DFQATT and CDR2 SNEGSKA come from the germline V gene (reference sequence). The CDR3, as DNA: TGCAGTGCCACAGCTCTAGGGCGGATCTACGAGCAGTACTTC. Translating it yields CSATALGRIYEQYF.